The 5 T cell receptor beta chains reported below all come from one sample, sequenced in a study of CD8 T cells in Susac syndrome (dated by TCRdb to the late 2010s). The library was prepared using the immunoSEQ multiplex PCR assay. RNA was extracted using the RNeasy kit, and roughly 0.45 to 1 microgram was reverse transcribed with random hexamers. TCRdb cleaned the public reads at Q25 with fastp, built clones with MiXCR and kept in-frame beta chains. Records with the same CDR3 protein are collapsed into one entry carrying the most frequent genes and DNA. The sample table records about 190,000 distinct CDR3 sequences; 95% of these occur just once. Of the sample, more than 0.08% is held by the ten largest clones. Sequencing was carried out using CD4+ T cells from PBMCs. The origin of the receptors is a human donor with Susac syndrome.

The genes are TRBV7-9 and TRBJ1-1, with a tentative D call TRBD1 (5 bases). The germline V and J ends were trimmed by 8 bases and 2 bases, with 15 bases remaining between them. Germline CDR1 is SEHNR and CDR2 is FQNEAQ (reference sequence). The CDR3 extends over 14 amino acids. As DNA, the CDR3 is TGTGCCAGCGGGGACCCGACGGGAAACACTGAAGCTTTCTTT. The encoded protein is CASGDPTGNTEAFF.

As DNA, the CDR3 is TGCAGCGCTCGGATCAGAGGGGACACTGAAGCTTTCTTT. Protein product: CSARIRGDTEAFF. This chain links TRBV29-1 with TRBJ1-1; weak D call: TRBD1 (5 bases). CDR1 is SQVTM and CDR2 is ANQGSEA in the germline V gene. The V end was cut by 7 bases, the J end by 3 bases, with 15 bases between. This CDR3 spans 13 amino acids.

The V gene is TRBV7-8, the J gene TRBJ2-7, with 8 bases identical to TRBD1. Germline assignment: CDR1 SGHVS and CDR2 FQNEAQ. This CDR3 region has 15 residues. V dropped 3 bases and J dropped 2; count of bases not matched to a gene: 6. CDR3 in DNA: TGTGCCAGCAGCTTTAGGGGGACAGGACCCTACGAGCAGTACTTC. The encoded protein is CASSFRGTGPYEQYF.

The genes are TRBV18 and TRBJ2-3; D gene uncertain. Trimming cost V 5 bases and J 5 bases, with 11 bases left between them. The V gene's germline CDR1 is KGHSH and CDR2 LQKENI. CDR3 length equals 13 residues. The CDR3 nucleotides are TGTGCCAGCTCATCAGACCTGGGAGATACGCAGTATTTT. The encoded protein is CASSSDLGDTQYF.

V usage is TRBV7-2 and J usage is TRBJ2-1; D gene ambiguous. CDR3 length equals 13 residues. Germline-derived CDR1 and CDR2 are SGHTA and FQGNSA. The ends were cut back, 2 bases at V and 8 bases at J, with 10 bases in the middle. For the CDR3, the DNA is TGTGCCAGCAGCTTAAGGTCTGTCGATGAGCAGTTCTTC. The encoded protein is CASSLRSVDEQFF.